One T cell receptor beta chain is described in this entry. Its antigen is currently unknown. Generated by immunoSEQ multiplex PCR, the TCRdb table keeps only in-frame clones and is missing some. This sample carries around 31,000 clones, roughly four fifths of them seen once, and the ten largest clones take around 2.4%. The sample belongs to a study of Tregs in tolerant kidney transplant recipients. General study findings and limits: Expanding Tregs on activated donor B cells appeared to best identify donor-specific TCRbeta clones.

CDR1 is SSHAT and CDR2 is FNYEAQ in the germline V gene (reference sequence). The CDR3 covers 16 residues. Trimming at V came to 7 bases and at J to 2 bases, leaving 13 bases not matched to a gene. The genes are TRBV7-7 and TRBJ2-7; 8 nucleotides match TRBD2. The specimen sequenced was Tregs from blood cultured with allogeneic cells. This TCR was sampled from a human donor in good health. In DNA form, the CDR3 reads TGTGCCAGCACCATCCCCGGGGGGGAGATCGCCTACGAGCAGTACTTC. This sequence encodes CASTIPGGEIAYEQYF.